The sequence of this T cell receptor (beta chain) was determined in a study of cytomegalovirus exposure and HLA in healthy donors. Study-level background: Some 77 million unique TCRs from HLA-typed donors were held in an early release of data. Study observations and caveats: Researchers reported from a later analysis that most CMV-associated TCR beta chains appeared HLA-restricted. A later analysis linked a missense variant in DCLRE1C to the trimming of TCR beta V and J genes.

Healthy bone marrow donors made up the donors. The V gene's germline CDR1 is SGHVS and CDR2 FQNEAQ. V was shortened by 2 bases and J by 2 bases, with 10 bases between the two germline ends. The CDR3 has 14 residues. Turning to this clone: Its antigen is as yet unknown.

This PCR relied on a set of 60 Vbeta primers and 13 Jbeta primers. The assay was immunoSEQ multiplex PCR, and TCRdb's table has in-frame clones only and misses some. The table lists some 190,000 clones, 82% of them singletons. V usage is TRBV7-8 and J usage is TRBJ2-7; TRBD2 might be the D (5 bases). Sequencing was carried out using PBMCs. The TCR originated in a man aged 40-50 years in good health and CMV-seronegative. CDR3 amino acids: CASSLRSGTYEQYF. DNA of the CDR3: TGTGCCAGCAGCTTACGGTCGGGAACCTACGAGCAGTACTTC. Full variable domain (rest looked up from reference TRBV7-8 and TRBJ2-7): GAGVSQSPRYKVAKRGQDVALRCDPISGHVSLFWYQQALGQGPEFLTYFQNEAQLDKSGLPSDRFFAERPEGSVSTLKIQRTQQEDSAVYLCASSLRSGTYEQYFGPGTRLTVT.